One and the same sample provided the 30 T cell receptor beta chains below, sequenced in a study of blood T cell repertoires in COVID-19. Here immunoSEQ multiplex PCR was the method, and the copy in TCRdb shows in-frame clones only, minus some. The top ten clones hold about 9.1% of a sample with over 60,000 clones, 89% of them seen once. The sequenced sample was peripheral blood. The origin of the receptors is a man aged 80 or over with acute or convalescent COVID-19.

This chain connects TRBV11-2 to TRBJ2-1; TRBD2 matches at 11 bases. The CDR3 loop spans 17 amino acids. J lost 7 bases, V lost 5 bases, and 13 bases had no gene match. From germline, CDR1 is SGHAT and CDR2 FQNNGV. The CDR3 nucleotides read TGTGCCAGCAGCCTCCTTGAGGTAGCGGGGGGGTCAAATGAGCAGTTCTTC. Protein product: CASSLLEVAGGSNEQFF.

The gene calls are TRBV5-8 and TRBJ2-7; D perhaps matches TRBD1 (7 bases). Germline assignment: CDR1 SGHTS and CDR2 YDEGEE. This CDR3 has 15 amino acids. Trimming removed 2 bases from V and 4 bases from J, with 16 bases in between. CDR3 protein: CASSFTGDFKYEQYF. The CDR3 DNA is TGTGCCAGCAGCTTCACAGGGGACTTTAAATACGAGCAGTACTTC.

This clone is medium-sized by share. The chain combines TRBV19 with TRBJ1-6; TRBD1 matches 7 bases. CDR1 is LNHDA, CDR2 SQIVND, per germline (reference sequence). The V and J ends lost 3 bases and 8 bases, in that order; junction bases with no gene match: 4. The CDR3 is 14 residues long. The CDR3 spells CASSITGEDSPLHF. The CDR3 DNA is TGTGCCAGTAGTATTACAGGGGAAGATTCACCCCTCCACTTT. The whole variable domain, filled in from reference TRBV19 and TRBJ1-6, reads DGGITQSPKYLFRKEGQNVTLSCEQNLNHDAMYWYRQDPGQGLRLIYYSQIVNDFQKGDIAEGYSVSREKKESFPLTVTSAQKNPTAFYLCASSITGEDSPLHFGNGTRLTVT.

The chain links TRBV3-1 (or the pseudogene TRBV3-2) to TRBJ1-2; no definite D call. CDR1 is LGHDT, CDR2 YNNKEL, per germline (reference sequence). V was clipped by 4 bases and J by 3 bases, with 9 bases between them. The CDR3 is made up of 13 amino acids. For the CDR3, the DNA is TGTGCCAGCAGCCTAACAGTTCACTATGGCTACACCTTC. Protein: CASSLTVHYGYTF.

This sequence joins TRBV5-3 and TRBJ2-7; 9 nucleotides match TRBD2. TRBV5-3 is known as an ORF, though its function is uncertain. The CDR3 spans 17 residues. V lost 4 bases to trimming and J lost 11 bases; unmatched junction nucleotides: 22. CDR3 in amino acids: CARSPRNINERGVFKYF. In DNA, the CDR3 is TGTGCCAGAAGCCCTCGTAATATTAATGAGCGGGGGGTCTTTAAGTACTTC.

The CDR3 sequence is CASSDQGASNEKLFF. CDR3 sequence (DNA): TGTGCCAGCAGTGATCAGGGGGCATCTAATGAAAAACTGTTTTTT. The genes are TRBV6-1 and TRBJ1-4; TRBD1 aligns across 8 bases. Germline values: CDR1 MNHNS, CDR2 SASEGT. Germline trimming cut 3 bases from V and 3 bases from J; bases unmatched to any gene: 3. The CDR3 consists of 15 residues.

The chain uses TRBV30 and TRBJ1-4, with 10 bases aligning to TRBD1. The CDR3 covers 15 residues. With 0 bases clipped from V and 8 bases from J, the junction kept 6 bases outside the gene matches. CDR1 is GTSNPN and CDR2 is SVGIG in the germline V gene (reference sequence). This chain's CDR3 is CAWSVKGTGEEKLFF. CDR3 in DNA: TGTGCCTGGAGTGTTAAGGGGACAGGGGAGGAAAAACTGTTTTTT.

The chain uses TRBV12-5 and TRBJ2-2; D unresolved. Germline CDR1 and CDR2: LGHNT and FRNRAP. This CDR3 has 12 amino acids. V was pared by 3 bases and J by 5 bases, with 4 bases between. CDR3 amino acids: CASGLLTGELFF. The DNA for the CDR3 is TGTGCTAGTGGTTTACTGACCGGGGAGCTGTTTTTT.

The rearrangement joins TRBV7-2 to TRBJ1-4; a possible D gene is TRBD1 (6 bases). The CDR3 consists of 16 residues. Germline CDR1 SGHTA, CDR2 FQGNSA. V shed 1 base and J shed 12 bases, with 21 bases lying between them. In DNA, the CDR3 is TGTGCCAGCAGCTTAGGTTGGGGGCGGACATCTGGAGAACTGTTTTTT. It is translated as CASSLGWGRTSGELFF.

The chain links TRBV18 to TRBJ2-1; 14 nucleotides agree with TRBD2. CDR1 KGHSH and CDR2 LQKENI come from the germline V gene. The CDR3 covers 16 residues. The J segment lost 7 bases and the V segment lost 3 bases, leaving 5 bases of the junction unmatched. In DNA, the CDR3 is TGTGCCAGCTCACCTTCCGGGACTAGCGGGGGAAATGAGCAGTTCTTC. Its translation: CASSPSGTSGGNEQFF.

This clone has just one count. J is TRBJ2-1 and V is TRBV24-1, with TRBD1 matching over 10 bases. In germline, CDR1 is KGHDR, CDR2 SFDVKD. With 4 bases clipped from V and 6 bases from J, the junction kept 5 bases outside the gene matches. This CDR3 region has 15 residues. The CDR3 loop is CATSDPGQGINEQFF. DNA for the CDR3: TGTGCCACCAGTGACCCGGGACAGGGGATCAATGAGCAGTTCTTC.

The rearrangement uses TRBV5-1 and TRBJ1-1; TRBD1 agrees at 8 bases. Germline loops: CDR1 SGHRS, CDR2 YFSETQ. This CDR3 has 14 amino acids. V lost 4 bases and J lost 1; bases outside the gene matches: 3. CDR3 bases: TGCGCCAGCAGCCAGGGGGCCGCGAACACTGAAGCTTTCTTT. It specifies CASSQGAANTEAFF.

This clone turned up a few times. J is TRBJ2-3 and V is TRBV29-1, with 8 bases identical to TRBD1. The ends lost 2 bases at V and 4 bases at J; junction bases unmatched: 8. This CDR3 has 15 amino acids. Germline V gene sequence: CDR1 SQVTM, CDR2 ANQGSEA. CDR3 amino acids: CSVELQGGASDTQYF. CDR3 in DNA: TGCAGCGTTGAACTACAGGGGGGCGCGTCAGATACGCAGTATTTT.

This chain links TRBV19 with TRBJ2-2; 10 bases align to TRBD1. The CDR3 sequence is 18 residues long. The V segment lost 5 bases and the J segment 6 bases; nucleotides outside the gene matches: 15. CDR1 LNHDA and CDR2 SQIVND come from the germline V gene (reference sequence). The CDR3 DNA reads as TGTGCCAGTAGTGCCCGCTCCCGGGACAGGGGATACGCCGGGGAGCTGTTTTTT. Translated: CASSARSRDRGYAGELFF.

The genes are TRBV7-9 and TRBJ1-2; D not certain. Trimming took 7 bases from V and 4 from J, leaving 13 bases between them. Germline values: CDR1 SEHNR, CDR2 FQNEAQ (reference sequence). CDR3 size: 13 residues. The CDR3 DNA reads as TGTGCCAGCACCCCCCCAGTCCTCTATGGCTACACCTTC. It yields the protein CASTPPVLYGYTF.

In nucleotides, the CDR3 is TGTGCCAGCAGCCCAGGGGGCTTGGACACTGAAGCTTTCTTT. It specifies CASSPGGLDTEAFF. The genes are TRBV5-4 and TRBJ1-1; 8 nucleotides line up with TRBD1. Germline trimming cut 4 bases from V and 3 bases from J; bases unmatched to any gene: 5. CDR1 and CDR2 (germline): SGHNT, YYREEE (reference sequence). The CDR3 extends over 14 amino acids.

The chain links TRBV10-1 to TRBJ2-1, with 10 bases aligning to TRBD2. The junction had 6 bases not matched to a gene; V was cut back by 0 bases and J by 7 bases. The CDR3 totals 16 residues. Germline CDR1 WNHNN, CDR2 SYGVQD (reference sequence). CDR3 region: CASSESRLAGANEQFF. Here the CDR3 DNA reads TGCGCCAGCAGTGAGTCGAGGCTAGCGGGAGCTAATGAGCAGTTCTTC.

V is TRBV10-2 and J is TRBJ2-7; TRBD1 is a possible D gene (6 bases). The V and J ends lost 6 bases and 2 bases respectively, with 17 bases between them. The CDR3 contains 15 residues. Germline V gene lookup returns CDR1 WSHSY and CDR2 SAAADI. CDR3 coding DNA: TGCGCCAGCAGGGGCAGGGGCACCTTCCCCTACGAGCAGTACTTC. Protein sequence: CASRGRGTFPYEQYF.

The chain recombines TRBV3-1 (or the pseudogene TRBV3-2) with TRBJ1-6, with 8 bases aligning to TRBD1. V shed 4 bases, J shed 14 bases, and the junction held 7 bases outside the gene matches. This CDR3 region has 13 residues. CDR1 is LGHDT, CDR2 YNNKEL, per germline (reference sequence). Written as DNA, the CDR3 is TGTGCCAGCAGCCCCGACAGGGGTACCGCCCTCCACTTT. As protein: CASSPDRGTALHF.

J is TRBJ2-6 and V is TRBV5-1; 14 nucleotides agree with TRBD2. V was pared by 2 bases and J by 0 bases, with 7 bases of the junction left unmatched. The germline CDR1 and CDR2 sequences are SGHRS and YFSETQ. The length of the CDR3 is 20 residues. The DNA of the CDR3 is TGCGCCAGCAGCTTCCAGGGACTAGCGGGGGTGATCTCTGGGGCCAACGTCCTGACTTTC. It encodes CASSFQGLAGVISGANVLTF.

The rearrangement joins TRBV6-6 to TRBJ2-1, with D possibly being TRBD2 (6 bases). Germline CDR1 is MNHNY and CDR2 is SVGAGI (reference sequence). Trimming took off 0 bases at V and 9 bases at J, with 15 bases between the two ends. CDR3 length equals 15 residues. The CDR3 here is CASSYSRLGGGEQFF. The CDR3 DNA sequence: TGTGCCAGCAGTTACTCGAGGCTGGGGGGTGGTGAGCAGTTCTTC.

This clone showed up just a few times. The chain is built from TRBV2 and TRBJ1-2; no clear D gene. The germline V gene has CDR1 SNHLY and CDR2 FYNNEI. The germline V and J ends were trimmed by 6 bases and 7 bases, with 15 bases remaining between them. The CDR3 extends over 13 amino acids. CDR3 region: CASSQDPPGGYTF. The CDR3 bases are TGTGCCAGCAGCCAAGACCCCCCGGGTGGCTACACCTTC.

The J gene is TRBJ1-1, the V gene TRBV24-1; possibly TRBD1 for D (5 bases). Between the trimmed V and J ends, which lost 3 bases and 0 bases, there was a span of 13 bases. The CDR3 length is 16 residues. Germline CDR1 KGHDR, CDR2 SFDVKD. CDR3 coding DNA: TGTGCCACCAGTGATGGGGCAGGGACTATGAACACTGAAGCTTTCTTT. Protein: CATSDGAGTMNTEAFF.

This clone was observed a single time. The genes are TRBV6-1 and TRBJ2-5; D not resolved. The V gene lost 0 bases and the J gene lost 2 bases, with 10 bases spanning the gap. Germline CDR1 reads MNHNS; CDR2 reads SASEGT. There are 15 residues in the CDR3. The CDR3 sequence: CASSEALGRQETQYF. The CDR3 region has the DNA TGTGCCAGCAGTGAAGCGCTGGGCAGACAAGAGACCCAGTACTTC.

This clone has just one count. V gene TRBV19 combines with J gene TRBJ1-5; tentatively, D is TRBD1 (6 bases). Germline V CDR1 and CDR2: LNHDA, SQIVND (reference sequence). Trimming pared 7 bases from V and 2 bases from J, leaving 15 bases between. This CDR3 has 15 residues. CDR3 protein: CASNNRVIGNQPQHF. The CDR3 DNA reads TGTGCCAGTAATAACAGGGTTATTGGCAATCAGCCCCAGCATTTT.

The chain is built from TRBV7-8 and TRBJ2-3; weak D call: TRBD2 (5 bases). Trimming shortened V by 2 bases and J by 3 bases, and 12 bases separated the two germline ends. CDR3 length equals 15 residues. Germline CDR1 and CDR2: SGHVS and FQNEAQ. In nucleotides, the CDR3 is TGTGCCAGCAGCTTAACCGAGGGAAGGACAGATACGCAGTATTTT. Translating it yields CASSLTEGRTDTQYF.

This clone was detected a few times. V gene TRBV29-1 combines with J gene TRBJ1-1, with D possibly TRBD1 on 6 matching bases. The CDR3 totals 13 residues. Germline V CDR1 and CDR2: SQVTM, ANQGSEA. Trimming cost V 6 bases and J 1 base, with 12 bases left between them. The CDR3 nucleotides are TGCAGCGTGAGAGAAGGGGGGAACACTGAAGCTTTCTTT. Its protein is CSVREGGNTEAFF.

A single count supports this clone. The V call is TRBV2, the J call TRBJ2-1, with 7 nucleotides matching TRBD2. The CDR3 totals 15 residues. Germline CDR1 reads SNHLY; CDR2 reads FYNNEI. The trim removed 1 base at V and 4 bases at J, leaving 4 bases unmatched. This CDR3 reads CASSEGLAAYNEQFF. CDR3 in DNA: TGTGCCAGCAGTGAAGGCCTAGCGGCATACAATGAGCAGTTCTTC.

The chain links TRBV18 to TRBJ1-6, with D possibly TRBD1 on 6 matching bases. Trimming took 5 bases from V and 8 from J, leaving 10 bases between them. The CDR3 covers 13 residues. Germline CDR1 is KGHSH and CDR2 is LQKENI. Here the CDR3 reads CASSGQSDSPLHF. CDR3 sequence (DNA): TGTGCCAGCTCAGGACAGAGCGATTCACCCCTCCACTTT.

This rearrangement joins TRBV12-5 to TRBJ2-7; 8 positions agree with TRBD2. Germline CDR1 reads LGHNT; CDR2 reads FRNRAP. V gave up 0 bases and J gave up 5 bases; unmatched junction bases: 9. This CDR3 comprises 16 residues. Here the CDR3 DNA reads TGTGCTAGTGGTTTGGTAAGCGGGGGCTTCCCCGACGAGCAGTACTTC. Translated, it gives CASGLVSGGFPDEQYF.